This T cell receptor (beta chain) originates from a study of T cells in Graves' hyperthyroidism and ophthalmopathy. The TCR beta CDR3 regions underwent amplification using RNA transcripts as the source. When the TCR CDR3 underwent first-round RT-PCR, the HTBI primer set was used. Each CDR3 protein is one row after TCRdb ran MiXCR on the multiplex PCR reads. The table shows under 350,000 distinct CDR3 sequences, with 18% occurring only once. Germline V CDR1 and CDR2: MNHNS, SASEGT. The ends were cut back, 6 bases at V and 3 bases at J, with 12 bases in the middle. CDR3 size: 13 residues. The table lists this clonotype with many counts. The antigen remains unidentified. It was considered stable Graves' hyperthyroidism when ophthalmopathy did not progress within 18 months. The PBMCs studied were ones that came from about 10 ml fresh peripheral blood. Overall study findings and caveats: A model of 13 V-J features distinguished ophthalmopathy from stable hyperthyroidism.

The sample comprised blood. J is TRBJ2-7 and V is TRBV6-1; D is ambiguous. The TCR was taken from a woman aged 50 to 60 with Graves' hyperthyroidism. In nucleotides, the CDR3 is TGTGCCAGCAGCCGTCAATTGGGCTACGAGCAGTACGTC. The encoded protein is CASSRQLGYEQYV.